The 15 T cell receptor beta chains given below trace back to one sample, sequenced in a study of T cells in Graves' hyperthyroidism and ophthalmopathy (dated 2019 in TCRdb). The library was obtained by multiplex PCR. TCRdb records Illumina HiSeq 2000 as the sequencer. TCR beta CDR3 regions were amplified from RNA transcripts. A first-round RT-PCR of the TCR CDR3 used the HTBI primer set with the Qiagen OneStep RT-PCR kit. TCRdb handled the public reads itself, with Q25 trimming in fastp and clone calling in MiXCR, and kept productive beta chains. Records with the same CDR3 protein are collapsed into one entry carrying the most frequent genes and DNA. The table for this sample lists about 700,000 distinct CDR3 sequences; 45% of them were counted only once. In total, the top ten clones hold roughly 6.5% of the sample. The sequenced material came from peripheral blood or thyroid tissue (not recorded which). Source of these receptors: an adult man with Graves' disease, either hyperthyroidism or ophthalmopathy (not recorded which).

This clonotype was observed many times. The rearrangement links TRBV7-3 to TRBJ1-1; D might be TRBD1 (5 bases). CDR3 length: 13 residues. Germline CDR1 and CDR2: SGHTA and FQGTGA. V was clipped by 6 bases and J by 3 bases, with 11 bases between them. CDR3 coding DNA: TGTGCCAGCAGTTACAGGCGGGACACTGAAGCTTTCTTT. It is translated as CASSYRRDTEAFF. The complete variable domain, with remaining parts taken from reference TRBV7-3 and TRBJ1-1, reads GAGVSQTPSNKVTEKGKYVELRCDPISGHTALYWYRQSLGQGPEFLIYFQGTGAADDSGLPNDRFFAVRPEGSVSTLKIQRTERGDSAVYLCASSYRRDTEAFFGQGTRLTVV.

This chain uses TRBV7-3 with TRBJ1-1; D perhaps matches TRBD1 (6 bases). This CDR3 is 12 amino acids long. V was shortened by 7 bases and J by 11 bases, with 17 bases between the two germline ends. CDR1 SGHTA and CDR2 FQGTGA come from the germline V gene. This CDR3 reads CASTELQGTAFF. In nucleotides, the CDR3 is TGTGCCAGCACCGAACTACAGGGAACGGCTTTCTTT.

This clonotype was detected a few times. This chain connects TRBV9 to TRBJ2-2; D is unclear. Germline CDR1 reads SGDLS; CDR2 reads YYNGEE. Trimming shortened V by 0 bases and J by 0 bases, and 9 bases separated the two germline ends. This CDR3 comprises 16 residues. CDR3 nucleotides: TGTGCCAGCAGCGTAGCTACGCCACCGAACACCGGGGAGCTGTTTTTT. It specifies CASSVATPPNTGELFF.

This clonotype was picked up many times. This chain uses TRBV20-1 with TRBJ2-5; 11 positions agree with TRBD2. The V segment lost 7 bases and the J segment 5 bases; nucleotides outside the gene matches: 3. CDR1 DFQATT and CDR2 SNEGSKA come from the germline V gene (reference sequence). The CDR3 has 12 residues. The CDR3 region has the DNA TGCAGTGGAGCTAGCGGGAGGGAGACCCAGTACTTC. It translates to CSGASGRETQYF.

This sequence joins TRBV7-2 and TRBJ1-2; D uncertain. CDR3 length equals 12 residues. V lost 8 bases to trimming and J lost 8 bases, with 15 bases between them. CDR1 and CDR2 (germline): SGHTA, FQGNSA. This CDR3 is CASARLMNGYTF. CDR3 in DNA: TGTGCCAGCGCACGACTGATGAACGGCTACACCTTC.

This clonotype appeared once. This may come from a read error, since a much larger clone is one base off. This chain uses TRBV7-8 with TRBJ2-7, with 10 nucleotides matching TRBD2. Trimming at V came to 2 bases and at J to 6 bases, leaving 7 bases not matched to a gene. The CDR3 extends over 15 amino acids. Germline V CDR1 and CDR2: SGHVS, FQNEAQ. CDR3 protein: CASSLQLAGASEQYF. The CDR3 DNA reads as TGTGCCAGCAGCTTACAGCTAGCGGGAGCTAGCGAGCAGTACTTC.

A remark on this clonotype: The final CDR3 position lacks the conserved phenylalanine or tryptophan, pointing to a likely read error. CDR3 nucleotides: TGCAGTGCTAGAGATTTAGCGGGAGGGCACGAGCAGTACCTC. Translating it yields CSARDLAGGHEQYL. J is TRBJ2-7 and V is TRBV20-1; 11 nucleotides match TRBD2. J gave up 5 bases and V 0 bases, and 3 bases lay outside the gene matches. The CDR3 is 14 amino acids. The V gene's germline CDR1 is DFQATT and CDR2 SNEGSKA (reference sequence).

In this sample, this clonotype turned up once. The genes are TRBV29-1 and TRBJ1-4; perhaps TRBD1 as D (5 bases). V lost 7 bases and J lost 8, with 5 bases in between. CDR3 length: 9 residues. Germline assignment: CDR1 SQVTM and CDR2 ANQGSEA. Here the CDR3 DNA reads TGCAGCGGGGGGGAAAAACTGTTTTTT. Translating gives CSGGEKLFF.

V is TRBV20-1 and J is TRBJ1-2; 10 bases are a match to TRBD1. Germline V gene sequence: CDR1 DFQATT, CDR2 SNEGSKA (reference sequence). V lost 6 bases to trimming and J lost 3 bases; unmatched junction nucleotides: 7. The CDR3 runs to 14 residues. The CDR3 DNA is TGCAGTGCAGCCTTAGGGACAGGGGACTATGGCTACACCTTC. Its protein product is CSAALGTGDYGYTF.

CDR3 sequence: CASSMVGRAELQPQHF. The CDR3 nucleotides read TGTGCCAGTAGTATGGTAGGCAGGGCTGAGCTCCAGCCCCAGCATTTT. The V gene is TRBV19, the J gene TRBJ1-5, with D perhaps TRBD1 (5 bases). Germline V CDR1 and CDR2: LNHDA, SQIVND (reference sequence). The CDR3 spans 16 residues. With 3 bases removed from V and 7 bases from J, the gap between germline ends came to 19 bases.

The sample holds many counts of this clonotype. The chain recombines TRBV2 with TRBJ1-1, with D unclear. The V gene's germline CDR1 is SNHLY and CDR2 FYNNEI. This CDR3 comprises 12 residues. The V gene lost 11 bases and the J gene lost 0 bases, with 10 bases spanning the gap. The CDR3: CAGGGLNTEAFF. The CDR3 DNA is TGTGCCGGAGGAGGGTTGAACACTGAAGCTTTCTTT.

V and J are TRBV29-1 and TRBJ2-2, with 8 bases matching TRBD1. Looked up from germline, CDR1 is SQVTM and CDR2 is ANQGSEA. This CDR3 contains 13 residues. The V and J ends lost 5 bases and 9 bases, in that order; junction bases with no gene match: 8. Here the CDR3 reads CSVPGQGTRELFF. CDR3 nucleotides: TGCAGCGTTCCTGGACAGGGAACAAGGGAGCTGTTTTTT.

At least ten counts were recorded for this clonotype. The chain couples TRBV2 to TRBJ2-7; D call uncertain. This CDR3 is 9 amino acids long. V was shortened by 11 bases and J by 7 bases, with 9 bases between the two germline ends. Germline loops: CDR1 SNHLY, CDR2 FYNNEI. The CDR3 DNA reads as TGTGCCGGCCCCTGGGAGCAGTACTTC. Its translation is CAGPWEQYF. The full variable domain, completed using reference TRBV2 and TRBJ2-7, is EPEVTQTPSHQVTQMGQEVILRCVPISNHLYFYWYRQILGQKVEFLVSFYNNEISEKSEIFDDQFSVERPDGSNFTLKIRSTKLEDSAMYFCAGPWEQYFGPGTRLTVT.

This clonotype showed up many times. The genes are TRBV6-4 and TRBJ1-6; D is unresolved. The V and J ends lost 3 bases and 7 bases respectively, with 7 bases between them. CDR1 MRHNA and CDR2 SNTAGT come from the germline V gene. The CDR3 spans 13 residues. The chain's CDR3 is CASSEHSNSPLHF. CDR3 in DNA: TGTGCCAGCAGTGAGCACAGCAATTCACCCCTCCACTTT.

The chain links TRBV15 to TRBJ2-2, with 8 positions matching TRBD1. Trimming took 0 bases from V and 7 from J; bases not matched to a gene: 4. This CDR3 comprises 15 residues. The germline CDR1 and CDR2 sequences are LNHNV and YYDKDF (reference sequence). The chain's CDR3 is CATSRDRGQGGELFF. For the CDR3, the DNA is TGTGCCACCAGCAGAGACAGGGGGCAGGGCGGGGAGCTGTTTTTT.